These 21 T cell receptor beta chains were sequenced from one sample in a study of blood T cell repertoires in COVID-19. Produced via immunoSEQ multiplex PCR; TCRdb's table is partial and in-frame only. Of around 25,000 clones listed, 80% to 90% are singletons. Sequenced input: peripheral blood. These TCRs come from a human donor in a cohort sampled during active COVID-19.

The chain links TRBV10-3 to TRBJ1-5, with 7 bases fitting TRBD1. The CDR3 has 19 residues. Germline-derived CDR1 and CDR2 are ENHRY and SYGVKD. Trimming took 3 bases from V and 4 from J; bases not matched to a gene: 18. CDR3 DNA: TGTGCCATCAGTGACCCGGACAGGAGCGGGGGGGTATTAAATCAGCCCCAGCATTTT. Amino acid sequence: CAISDPDRSGGVLNQPQHF.

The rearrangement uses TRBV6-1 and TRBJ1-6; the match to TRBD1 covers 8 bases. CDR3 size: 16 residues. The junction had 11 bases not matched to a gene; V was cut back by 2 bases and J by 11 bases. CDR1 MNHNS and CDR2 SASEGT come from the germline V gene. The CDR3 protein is CASSETLGQDFPPLHF. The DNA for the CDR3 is TGTGCCAGCAGTGAAACGTTGGGACAGGATTTTCCACCCCTCCACTTT.

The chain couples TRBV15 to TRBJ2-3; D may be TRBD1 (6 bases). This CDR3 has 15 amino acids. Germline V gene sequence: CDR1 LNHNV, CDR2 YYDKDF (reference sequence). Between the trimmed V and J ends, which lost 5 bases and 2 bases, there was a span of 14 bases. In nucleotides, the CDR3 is TGTGCCACCAGCTTGAACCAGGGGCTCACAGATACGCAGTATTTT. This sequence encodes CATSLNQGLTDTQYF.

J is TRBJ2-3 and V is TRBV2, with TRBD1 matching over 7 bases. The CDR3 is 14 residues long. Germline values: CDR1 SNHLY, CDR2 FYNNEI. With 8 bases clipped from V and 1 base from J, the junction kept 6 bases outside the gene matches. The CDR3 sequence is CASSGQVRTDTQYF. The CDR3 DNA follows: TGTGCCAGCTCCGGACAGGTTCGCACAGATACGCAGTATTTT.

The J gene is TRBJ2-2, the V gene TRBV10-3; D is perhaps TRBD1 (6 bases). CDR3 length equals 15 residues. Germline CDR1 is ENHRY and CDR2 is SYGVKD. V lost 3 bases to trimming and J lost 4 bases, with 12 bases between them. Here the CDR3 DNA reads TGTGCCATCAGTGACCAGGGGCAGGGCACCGGGGAGCTGTTTTTT. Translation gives CAISDQGQGTGELFF.

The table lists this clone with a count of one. DNA for the CDR3: TGTGCCAGTAGCTTACGACAGGGGGGCACTGAAGCTTTCTTT. Protein product: CASSLRQGGTEAFF. This sequence joins TRBV19 and TRBJ1-1, with 9 bases matching TRBD1. Germline CDR1 is LNHDA and CDR2 is SQIVND (reference sequence). V lost 6 bases to trimming and J lost 4 bases; unmatched junction nucleotides: 6. The CDR3 covers 14 residues.

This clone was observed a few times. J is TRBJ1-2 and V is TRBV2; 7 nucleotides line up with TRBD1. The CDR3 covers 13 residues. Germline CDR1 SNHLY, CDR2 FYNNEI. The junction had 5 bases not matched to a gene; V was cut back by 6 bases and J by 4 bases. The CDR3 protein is CASSGQVGYGYTF. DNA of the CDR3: TGTGCCAGCAGCGGACAGGTGGGCTATGGCTACACCTTC.

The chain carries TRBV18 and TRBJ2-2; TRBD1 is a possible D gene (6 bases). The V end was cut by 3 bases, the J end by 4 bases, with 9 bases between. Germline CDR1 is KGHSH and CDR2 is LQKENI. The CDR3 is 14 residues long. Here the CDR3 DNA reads TGTGCCAGCTCACCGGGGGCATTCACCGGGGAGCTGTTTTTT. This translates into CASSPGAFTGELFF.

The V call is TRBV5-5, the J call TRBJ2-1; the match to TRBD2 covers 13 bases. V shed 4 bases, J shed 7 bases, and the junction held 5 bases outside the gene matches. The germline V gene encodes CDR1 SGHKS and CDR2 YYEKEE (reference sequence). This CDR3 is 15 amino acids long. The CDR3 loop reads CASSKLAGGPNEQFF. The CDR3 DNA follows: TGTGCCAGCAGCAAACTAGCGGGAGGGCCGAATGAGCAGTTCTTC.

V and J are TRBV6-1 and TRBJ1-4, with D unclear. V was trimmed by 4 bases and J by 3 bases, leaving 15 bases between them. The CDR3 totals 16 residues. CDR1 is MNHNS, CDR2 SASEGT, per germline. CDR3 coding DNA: TGTGCCAGCAGTGCTGAAACCCCGGAGGCTAATGAAAAACTGTTTTTT. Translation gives CASSAETPEANEKLFF.

The CDR3 loop reads CASSLAGHGQETQYF. The CDR3 DNA reads TGTGCCAGCAGCTTAGCGGGGCACGGCCAAGAGACCCAGTACTTC. The V gene is TRBV5-6, the J gene TRBJ2-5; 7 positions match TRBD2. The CDR3 runs to 15 residues. Germline V CDR1 and CDR2: SGHDT, YYEEEE. Trimming removed 2 bases from V and 1 base from J; junction bases left unmatched: 5.

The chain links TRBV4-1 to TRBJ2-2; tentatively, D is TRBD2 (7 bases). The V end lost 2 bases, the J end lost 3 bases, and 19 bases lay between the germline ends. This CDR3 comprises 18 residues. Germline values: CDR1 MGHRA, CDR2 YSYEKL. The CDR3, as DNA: TGCGCCAGCAGCCAACAGACTAGCACGGGGACATACACCGGGGAGCTGTTTTTT. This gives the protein CASSQQTSTGTYTGELFF.

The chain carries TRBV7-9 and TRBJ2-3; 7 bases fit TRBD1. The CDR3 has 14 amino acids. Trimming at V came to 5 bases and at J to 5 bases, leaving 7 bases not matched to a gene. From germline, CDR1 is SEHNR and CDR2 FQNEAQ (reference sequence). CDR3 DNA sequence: TGTGCCAGCAGCCCGTCGACAGGGAGAGATACGCAGTATTTT. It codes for CASSPSTGRDTQYF.

In DNA, the CDR3 is TGTGCCAGCAGCTCTCCGGGGTACAATGAGCAGTTCTTC. Translating gives CASSSPGYNEQFF. The V call is TRBV28, the J call TRBJ2-1; D possibly corresponds to TRBD2 (5 bases). Looked up from germline, CDR1 is MDHEN and CDR2 is SYDVKM. The V gene lost 6 bases and the J gene lost 4 bases, with 10 bases spanning the gap. CDR3 length: 13 amino acids.

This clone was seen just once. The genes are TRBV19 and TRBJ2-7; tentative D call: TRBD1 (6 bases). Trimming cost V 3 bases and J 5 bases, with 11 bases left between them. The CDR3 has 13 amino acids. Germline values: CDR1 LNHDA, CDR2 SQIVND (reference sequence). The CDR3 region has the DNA TGTGCCAGTAGTATCTCGGCAGGGGACGAGCAGTACTTC. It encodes CASSISAGDEQYF.

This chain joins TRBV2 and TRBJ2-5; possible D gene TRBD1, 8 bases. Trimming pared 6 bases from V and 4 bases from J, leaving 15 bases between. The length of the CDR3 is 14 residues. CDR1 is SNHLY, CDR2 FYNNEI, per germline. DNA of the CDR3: TGTGCCAGCAGGCTACAGGGGGGGGCAGAGACCCAGTACTTC. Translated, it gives CASRLQGGAETQYF.

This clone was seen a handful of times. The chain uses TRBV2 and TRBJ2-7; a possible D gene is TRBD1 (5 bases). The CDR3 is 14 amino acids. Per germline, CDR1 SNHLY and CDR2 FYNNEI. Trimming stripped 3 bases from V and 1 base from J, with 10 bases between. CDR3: CASSEAQGSYEQYF. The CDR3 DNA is TGTGCCAGCAGTGAGGCGCAGGGATCCTACGAGCAGTACTTC.

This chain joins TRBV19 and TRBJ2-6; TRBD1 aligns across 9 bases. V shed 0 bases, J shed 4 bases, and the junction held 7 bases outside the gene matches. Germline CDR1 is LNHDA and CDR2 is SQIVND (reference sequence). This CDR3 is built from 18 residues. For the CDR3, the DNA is TGTGCCAGTAGTATAGAAGGGACAGGGCCCTCCGGGGCCAACGTCCTGACTTTC. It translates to CASSIEGTGPSGANVLTF.

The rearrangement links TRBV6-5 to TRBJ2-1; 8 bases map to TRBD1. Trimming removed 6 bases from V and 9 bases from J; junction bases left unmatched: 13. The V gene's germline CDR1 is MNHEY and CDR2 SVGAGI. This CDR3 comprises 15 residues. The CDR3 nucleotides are TGTGCCAGCAGGGCTCCGGGACAGGTTGTCGGTGAGCAGTTCTTC. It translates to CASRAPGQVVGEQFF.

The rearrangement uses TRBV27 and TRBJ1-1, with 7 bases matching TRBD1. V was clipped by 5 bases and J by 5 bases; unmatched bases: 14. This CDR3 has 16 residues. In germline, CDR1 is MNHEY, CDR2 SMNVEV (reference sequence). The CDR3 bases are TGTGCCAGCAGTCCGGGGGCGAGGGGGCGACGAACTGAAGCTTTCTTT. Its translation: CASSPGARGRRTEAFF.

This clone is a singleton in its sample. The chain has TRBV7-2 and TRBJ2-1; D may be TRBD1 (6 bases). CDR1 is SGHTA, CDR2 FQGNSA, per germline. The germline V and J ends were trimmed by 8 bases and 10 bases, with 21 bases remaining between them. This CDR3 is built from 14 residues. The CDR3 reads CASLDSSQRLEQFF. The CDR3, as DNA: TGTGCCAGCCTGGACAGTTCCCAACGTTTGGAGCAGTTCTTC.